The next 16 T cell receptor beta chains were all read from a single sample in a study of CD8 T cells in ankylosing spondylitis. MiXCR was run by TCRdb on the 5' RACE reads, yielding one entry per CDR3 protein. The data show 300,000 to 350,000 distinct CDR3 sequences, about 9.9% seen once. Sequenced input: blood, either unsorted or a sorted T cell fraction (not recorded which). Every receptor here comes from a female donor with ankylosing spondylitis or in good health (not recorded which).

The V gene is TRBV21-1, the J gene TRBJ1-1. TRBV21-1 is a documented pseudogene. The CDR3 runs to 15 residues. CDR3 coding DNA: TGTGCCAGCAGCAAAGAGATAAGATCTCGCACTGAAGCTTTCTTT. Translated, it gives CASSKEIRSRTEAFF.

With regard to this clonotype: Given the absence of the conserved phenylalanine or tryptophan at the CDR3 end, a read error is likely. CDR3 DNA: TGCGCCAGCAGTGACAGGGGACCTTCCTACGAGCAGTACCTC. This sequence encodes CASSDRGPSYEQYL. The chain couples TRBV5-1 to TRBJ2-7; 8 bases fit TRBD1. The germline CDR1 and CDR2 sequences are SGHRS and YFSETQ. J lost 1 base, V lost 5 bases, and 5 bases had no gene match. The CDR3 totals 14 residues.

This clonotype was counted a few times. The CDR3 region has the DNA TGTGCCAGCAGCTCTCGGGCCCACAGGGTGGGTGGCGGGGAGCTGTTTTTT. Its protein product is CASSSRAHRVGGGELFF. The chain links TRBV7-8 to TRBJ2-2; D possibly corresponds to TRBD1 (6 bases). CDR3 length equals 17 residues. Trimming shortened V by 4 bases and J by 7 bases, and 22 bases separated the two germline ends. Per the germline V gene, CDR1 is SGHVS and CDR2 is FQNEAQ.

Many counts were recorded for this clonotype. The rearrangement uses TRBV5-1 and TRBJ2-2, with a weak D call TRBD2 (5 bases). V lost 1 base and J 6 bases, leaving 10 bases between the germline ends. The CDR3 runs to 14 residues. CDR1 and CDR2 from the germline V gene are SGHRS and YFSETQ. The DNA of the CDR3 is TGCGCCAGCAGCTTGACAGCGGTGGCCGGGGAGCTGTTTTTT. Protein sequence: CASSLTAVAGELFF.

J is TRBJ2-1 and V is TRBV11-2, with D possibly matching TRBD2 (5 bases). Between the trimmed V and J ends, which lost 1 base and 9 bases, there was a span of 13 bases. This CDR3 region has 14 residues. CDR1 and CDR2 (germline): SGHAT, FQNNGV. CDR3 residues: CASSLVLVRGEQFF. The CDR3 nucleotides read TGTGCCAGCAGCTTAGTTCTCGTACGGGGTGAGCAGTTCTTC.

This clonotype occurred many times. The V gene is TRBV20-1, the J gene TRBJ1-2; perhaps TRBD1 as D (6 bases). Germline V gives CDR1 DFQATT, CDR2 SNEGSKA (reference sequence). V was pared by 2 bases and J by 4 bases, with 17 bases between. The CDR3 has 15 amino acids. CDR3 in DNA: TGCAGTGCTAGAATAAACAGGGATCCGGTCTATGGCTACACCTTC. It specifies CSARINRDPVYGYTF.

Turning to this clonotype: It is likely a read error, because the conserved phenylalanine at the end of the CDR3 is missing. The chain links TRBV5-1 to TRBJ2-1, with D hard to call. This CDR3 region has 13 residues. The germline V gene encodes CDR1 SGHRS and CDR2 YFSETQ. Trimming shortened V by 4 bases and J by 3 bases, and 8 bases separated the two germline ends. Here the CDR3 DNA reads TGCGCCAGCAGCCCCGGAATCTACAATGAGCAGTTCCTC. It translates to CASSPGIYNEQFL.

In this sample, this clonotype turned up many times. The V gene is TRBV12-3 or TRBV12-4, the J gene TRBJ2-3, with D unresolved. Trimming removed 5 bases at V and 4 bases at J, with 10 bases between. The CDR3 runs to 13 residues. Here the CDR3 reads CASSTGPADTQYF. In nucleotides, the CDR3 is TGTGCCAGCAGTACCGGACCCGCAGATACGCAGTATTTT.

This clonotype has at least ten counts. V gene TRBV5-1 combines with J gene TRBJ2-6, with D possibly TRBD1 on 6 matching bases. The CDR3 length is 16 residues. V lost 2 bases to trimming and J lost 1 base, with 10 bases between them. From germline, CDR1 is SGHRS and CDR2 YFSETQ. CDR3 amino acids: CASSFSTGSGANVLTF. As DNA, the CDR3 is TGCGCCAGCAGCTTTAGTACAGGGTCTGGGGCCAACGTCCTGACTTTC. Looking up the rest from reference TRBV5-1 and TRBJ2-6 gives the full variable domain: KAGVTQTPRYLIKTRGQQVTLSCSPISGHRSVSWYQQTPGQGLQFLFEYFSETQRNKGNFPGRFSGRQFSNSRSEMNVSTLELGDSALYLCASSFSTGSGANVLTFGAGSRLTVL.

This clonotype was found many times. This chain joins TRBV15 and TRBJ1-5; D call uncertain. The CDR3 runs 13 residues. Between the trimmed V and J ends, which lost 3 bases and 6 bases, there was a span of 9 bases. From germline, CDR1 is LNHNV and CDR2 YYDKDF (reference sequence). In nucleotides, the CDR3 is TGTGCCACCAGCAGGGGAGATTTTCAGCCCCAGCATTTT. It codes for CATSRGDFQPQHF.

In its sample, this clonotype was seen many times. CDR3 residues: CSASLIGTVNTEAFF. The CDR3 DNA follows: TGCAGTGCTAGTTTAATCGGGACTGTTAACACTGAAGCTTTCTTT. The rearrangement joins TRBV20-1 to TRBJ1-1, with D perhaps TRBD1 (5 bases). CDR3 length: 15 residues. Trimming cost V 3 bases and J 2 bases, with 16 bases left between them. CDR1 DFQATT and CDR2 SNEGSKA come from the germline V gene (reference sequence).

In its sample, this clonotype was seen a few times. J is TRBJ2-3 and V is TRBV4-1; D not resolved. This CDR3 comprises 14 residues. V was shortened by 4 bases and J by 4 bases, with 12 bases between the two germline ends. The germline gives CDR1 MGHRA, CDR2 YSYEKL. The CDR3 DNA is TGCGCCAGCAGCCTCCTTGAATTAGCAGATACGCAGTATTTT. Translating it yields CASSLLELADTQYF.

The table lists this clonotype with many counts. This rearrangement joins TRBV20-1 to TRBJ1-4; D is uncertain. The CDR3 covers 13 residues. V was trimmed by 6 bases and J by 8 bases, leaving 16 bases between them. The germline V gene has CDR1 DFQATT and CDR2 SNEGSKA (reference sequence). CDR3 in amino acids: CSAADDSREKLFF. CDR3 in DNA: TGCAGTGCCGCAGACGACTCCAGGGAAAAACTGTTTTTT.

This clonotype was detected a few times. The chain carries TRBV20-1 and TRBJ2-1; D is possibly TRBD2 (6 bases). The CDR3 covers 15 residues. V was cut by 0 bases and J by 1 base, with 10 bases left in between. The germline V gene encodes CDR1 DFQATT and CDR2 SNEGSKA (reference sequence). DNA for the CDR3: TGCAGTGCTAGAGATTTCGGGGGTTCCTACAATGAGCAGTTCTTC. It yields the protein CSARDFGGSYNEQFF.

The chain is built from TRBV28 and TRBJ2-7, with TRBD2 matching 13 bases. The germline V gene encodes CDR1 MDHEN and CDR2 SYDVKM. V lost 5 bases, J lost 5 bases, and 6 bases stayed unmatched. The CDR3 runs to 15 residues. CDR3 sequence: CASSPLAGGPNEQYF. DNA for the CDR3: TGTGCCAGCAGTCCACTAGCGGGAGGGCCGAACGAGCAGTACTTC.

This clonotype was counted only a few times. The CDR3 DNA reads as TGTGCCAGCAGGCGAGGGTCCGATACGCAGTATTTT. Protein: CASRRGSDTQYF. The chain couples TRBV2 to TRBJ2-3; tentative D call: TRBD2 (5 bases). The length of the CDR3 is 12 residues. From germline, CDR1 is SNHLY and CDR2 FYNNEI. Deletions cut 6 bases from V and 6 bases from J, with 10 bases between.